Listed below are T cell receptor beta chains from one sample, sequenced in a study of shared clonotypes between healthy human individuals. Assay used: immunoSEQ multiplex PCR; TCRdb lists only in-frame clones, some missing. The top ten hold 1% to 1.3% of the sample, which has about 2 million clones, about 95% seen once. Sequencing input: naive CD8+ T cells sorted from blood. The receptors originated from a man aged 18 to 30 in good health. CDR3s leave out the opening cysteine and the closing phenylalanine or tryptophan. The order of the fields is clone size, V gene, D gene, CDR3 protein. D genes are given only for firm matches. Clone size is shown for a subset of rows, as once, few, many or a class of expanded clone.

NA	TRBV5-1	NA	ASSLALGMSYEQY
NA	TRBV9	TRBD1	ASSVGRTGGLYGYT
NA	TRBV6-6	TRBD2	ASSYSSGDEQF
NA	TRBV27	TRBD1	ASRSTGTGGNTIY
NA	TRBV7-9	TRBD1	ASSWPGTAEYEQY
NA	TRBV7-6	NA	AGFLLTGHRDQPQH
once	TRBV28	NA	ASSLYGEAYEQY
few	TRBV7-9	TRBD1	ASSPPGQLNTGELF
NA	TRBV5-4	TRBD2	ASSNGLAGPPADTQY
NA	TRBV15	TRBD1	ATSRDVLGQAGYNEQF
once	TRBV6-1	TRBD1	ASSETTGLTTEAF
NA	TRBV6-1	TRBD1	ASSEGQGQGDGYT
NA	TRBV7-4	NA	ASSLDPGNTEAF
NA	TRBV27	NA	ASSVIGGTNEKLF
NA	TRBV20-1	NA	SARWVDTQY
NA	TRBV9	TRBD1	ASSVGSGGYEQY
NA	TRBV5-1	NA	ASSLAYDRNSPLH
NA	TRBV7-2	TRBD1	ASSLAPPTGGQPQH
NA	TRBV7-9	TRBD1	ASSWPGQTPNTGELF
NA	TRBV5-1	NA	ASSPGLPPRETQY
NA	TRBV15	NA	ATSVYSFGTEAF
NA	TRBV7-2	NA	ASSLALNTEAF
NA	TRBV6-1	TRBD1	ASGAGRQGIYEQY
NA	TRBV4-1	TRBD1	ASGTGGDTQY
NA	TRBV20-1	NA	SARDGNTIY
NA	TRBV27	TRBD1	ASSLTGAYEQY
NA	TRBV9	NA	ASSVEGIGEAF
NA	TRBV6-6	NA	ASSLLQGLDTEAF
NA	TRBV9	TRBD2	ASSVESSGAHYEQY
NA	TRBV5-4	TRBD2	ASSLGTSGVSSYNEQF
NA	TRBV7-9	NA	ASSERGADSPLH
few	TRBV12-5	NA	ASGSGVTEAF
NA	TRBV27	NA	ASSGQVTTSYEQY
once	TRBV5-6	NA	ASSLLETGISPLH
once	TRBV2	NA	ASSELGDLPTDTQY
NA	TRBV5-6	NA	ASSLTANEQF
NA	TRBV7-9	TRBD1	ASSPTGGADTQY
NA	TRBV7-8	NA	ASNYAGLTYEQY
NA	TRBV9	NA	ASSSDPSDSTDTQY
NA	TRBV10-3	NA	AISDDSYNEQF
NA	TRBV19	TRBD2	ASSMEEGVAGEGLAETQY
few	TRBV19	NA	ASSMAQKQGKTQY
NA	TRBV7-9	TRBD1	ASSSSPGTGSYEQY
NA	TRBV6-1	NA	ASSEASAGGYSYEQY
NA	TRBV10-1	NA	ASTEHRPSYNSPLH
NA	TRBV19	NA	ASSDRMPYEQY
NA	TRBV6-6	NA	ASIQGGGQPQH
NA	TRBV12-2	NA	ASRLVGDEQY
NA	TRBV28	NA	ASSLEVGGSGEQY